The present TCR beta chain was sequenced within a study of blood T cell repertoires in COVID-19. Those enrolled, adults aged roughly 18 to 90 years, came from roughly 23 US areas. Using immunoSEQ multiplex PCR, the repertoire was profiled, and TCRdb retains in-frame clones only, with some absent. The sample yields about 190,000 clones, roughly 84% seen once. Specimen: PBMCs or T cells enriched from blood (not recorded which). The source of this sequence is a woman aged 25 to 39 who had been exposed to COVID-19.

CDR3: CASSVIGTGNYGYTF. As DNA, the CDR3 is TGTGCCAGCAGCGTTATAGGGACAGGGAACTATGGCTACACCTTC. This sequence joins TRBV9 and TRBJ1-2; TRBD1 matches at 9 bases. Looked up from germline, CDR1 is SGDLS and CDR2 is YYNGEE. This CDR3 region has 15 residues. The trim removed 2 bases at V and 2 bases at J, leaving 4 bases unmatched. Full variable domain (remainder filled in from reference TRBV9 and TRBJ1-2): DSGVTQTPKHLITATGQRVTLRCSPRSGDLSVYWYQQSLDQGLQFLIQYYNGEERAKGNILERFSAQQFPDLHSELNLSSLELGDSALYFCASSVIGTGNYGYTFGSGTRLTVV.